Listed here is a single T cell receptor (beta chain). Its antigen remains unidentified. MiXCR was run by TCRdb on the 5' RACE reads, yielding one entry per CDR3 protein. Of roughly 400,000 distinct CDR3 sequences listed, roughly 18% are singletons. These data belong to a study of T-cell memory formation after mild COVID-19. Findings and limits, study-wide: Whether second-wave clones peaking at day 37 were SARS-CoV-2 specific went unconfirmed. Some clones that responded were present in memory (sampled pre-infection), which suggests cross-reactive memory joined. Mainly CM and EM harbored the contracting CD4+ clones; mainly EMRA harbored the CD8+ ones.

In germline, CDR1 is LGHNA, CDR2 YSLEER. There are 17 residues in the CDR3. The trim removed 0 bases at V and 4 bases at J, leaving 6 bases unmatched. The receptor was isolated from a man younger than 35 who had mild COVID-19 (a few samples of this study predate the infection). Cell type and time point are not known. The chain carries TRBV4-3 and TRBJ2-1; 10 nucleotides agree with TRBD2. The specimen was PBMCs or a T cell subset sorted from them (not recorded which). CDR3 sequence: CASSQDTSGGAYNEQFF. CDR3 bases: TGCGCCAGCAGCCAAGATACGAGCGGGGGGGCTTACAATGAGCAGTTCTTC.